Listed below are T cell receptor beta chains from one sample, sequenced in a study of human CD8 memory T cell subsets. Each CDR3 protein gets one entry in TCRdb, which reprocessed the 5' RACE reads and gives no DNA. The sample table includes roughly 8,900 distinct CDR3 sequences. The specimen sequenced was CD8+ T cells from PBMCs. These receptors were obtained from a human donor in good health. Both conserved end residues are part of each CDR3. Expanded clones are given a class, and other clones once, few, many or no size at all.

CASSLMREEETQYF | TRBJ2-5 | - | TRBV28
CSAKTSGAVYNEQFF | TRBJ2-1 | - | TRBV20-1
CSARRLAGPYEQYF | TRBJ2-7 | - | TRBV20-1
CASSLFWTPPSEQFF | TRBJ2-1 | - | TRBV28
CASSLGTADTQYF | TRBJ2-3 | - | TRBV7-2
CASSLALGQGYGYTF | TRBJ1-2 | - | TRBV7-2
CASSIKAGASSSYEQYF | TRBJ2-7 | - | TRBV19
CASSQGLAALAKNIQYF | TRBJ2-4 | - | TRBV4-3
CASSFLSGGASYNEQFF | TRBJ2-1 | - | TRBV5-1
CATSRVPTGGLYGYTF | TRBJ1-2 | - | TRBV15
CSARDRLAILPDTQYF | TRBJ2-3 | medium-sized | TRBV20-1
CASSPSLDTNTEAFF | TRBJ1-1 | - | TRBV7-3
CASSSALDRAYGYTF | TRBJ1-2 | - | TRBV6-2/TRBV6-3
CASSLGLRSEQYF | TRBJ2-7 | - | TRBV7-3
CASRLTAAEAFF | TRBJ1-1 | medium-sized | TRBV12-3/TRBV12-4
CASSYPDRDVEAFF | TRBJ1-1 | medium-sized | TRBV6-6
CASSYPATGGIRNTEAFF | TRBJ1-1 | - | TRBV6-2/TRBV6-3
CASSRAAGGPNEQFF | TRBJ2-1 | - | TRBV6-2/TRBV6-3
CASSVNRDRGGNEQFF | TRBJ2-1 | - | TRBV9
CASSLVAGEVSRAYEQYF | TRBJ2-7 | - | TRBV27
CASSGLDWGFGYEQYF | TRBJ2-7 | - | TRBV5-1
CSARVVLAGVNTDTQYF | TRBJ2-3 | - | TRBV20-1
CASSQERRGNEQFF | TRBJ2-1 | - | TRBV4-1
CASSPTARGTEAFF | TRBJ1-1 | medium-sized | TRBV6-5
CAIPPRGLLYNEQFF | TRBJ2-1 | medium-sized | TRBV7-9
CASSSRFWDQPQHF | TRBJ1-5 | - | TRBV12-3/TRBV12-4
CASSPRGGAEQYF | TRBJ2-7 | medium-sized | TRBV4-1
CASSIGTPSTDTQYF | TRBJ2-3 | - | TRBV21-1
CASRRTSGGSYEQYF | TRBJ2-7 | - | TRBV7-6
CASSTLAEANTGELFF | TRBJ2-2 | medium-sized | TRBV27
CASSLPTGLAEETQYF | TRBJ2-5 | - | TRBV11-1
CAISDSDKGANQPQHF | TRBJ1-5 | medium-sized | TRBV10-3
CASSTQNNEQFF | TRBJ2-1 | - | TRBV7-3
CSARDAGGEYEQFF | TRBJ2-1 | large | TRBV20-1
CASSEEPTGADTQYF | TRBJ2-3 | - | TRBV2
CASRGDSVNTEAFF | TRBJ1-1 | - | TRBV12-3/TRBV12-4
CASSPYIGYEQYF | TRBJ2-7 | medium-sized | TRBV5-5
CASSDTGWSYEQYF | TRBJ2-7 | - | TRBV9
CASSFRDTEAFF | TRBJ1-1 | medium-sized | TRBV5-4
CASSQAGRAEAFF | TRBJ1-1 | - | TRBV4-3
CASSSGLGSDTQYF | TRBJ2-3 | - | TRBV11-2
CASSRWGTGELFF | TRBJ2-2 | - | TRBV5-4
CASSFPLSRDDGYTF | TRBJ1-2 | - | TRBV6-2/TRBV6-3
CASSFAFNPNNEQFF | TRBJ2-1 | - | TRBV6-6
CAWASPYEQYF | TRBJ2-7 | - | TRBV30